This TCR beta chain was sequenced during a study of a mutant IDH1 vaccine in newly diagnosed glioma. At the level of the study: In some groups vaccination began 4-6 weeks post-radiotherapy; others received it with temozolomide.

Only in-frame clones appear in the TCRdb table, and some are missing; sequencing was by immunoSEQ multiplex PCR. The sample lists 45,000 to 65,000 clones, less than 75% seen once, with about 5% in the top ten. To note about this clone: No antigen is known for it.

This CDR3 region has 13 residues. Germline V gene lookup returns CDR1 LNHDA and CDR2 SQIVND (reference sequence). V shed 7 bases and J shed 4 bases, with 12 bases lying between them. Time point of the sample: week 47, end of study. Doses of 300 ug of mutant IDH1 20-mer peptide were given with topical imiquimod. This TCR came from a man aged 40-49 years with glioma. Some clones in this sample may be carry-over from other donors' samples. This sequence joins TRBV19 and TRBJ2-3; unclear D gene. The specimen was peripheral blood mononuclear cells (PBMCs), collected from a glioma patient whose treatment included an IDH1 peptide vaccine. The CDR3 DNA follows: TGTGCCAGTAACCCCTCTAGTGCAGATACGCAGTATTTT. Translated, it gives CASNPSSADTQYF.